The clone carrying this TCR beta chain appeared many times. Its matching antigen is unknown. Individuals with ophthalmopathy presented a Clinical Activity Score of at least 3, a NOSPECS grade of at least 4 and a duration under 3 months. Lactation, pregnancy, other autoimmune disease or uncontrolled infection excluded patients. These data are taken from a study of T cells in Graves' hyperthyroidism and ophthalmopathy. Across the whole study: Peripheral blood collection took place at initial diagnosis, before any treatment.

Amplified TCR beta CDR3 regions derived from RNA transcripts. The TCR CDR3 was amplified in a first-round RT-PCR using the HTBI primer set. TCRdb reprocessed the multiplex PCR reads with MiXCR, giving one entry per CDR3 protein. The repertoire holds fewer than 250,000 distinct CDR3 sequences, with roughly 15% as singletons. Study-level findings and limits: In simple terms, a model built on 13 V-J features told ophthalmopathy apart from stable hyperthyroidism.

V lost 0 bases to trimming and J lost 6 bases, with 17 bases between them. CDR1 and CDR2 (germline): MNHEY, SMNVEV (reference sequence). The CDR3 loop spans 17 amino acids. The chain has TRBV27 and TRBJ1-4; D possibly corresponds to TRBD1 (6 bases). Specimen: blood. The TCR sequence derives from a woman aged 18-29 years with Graves' ophthalmopathy. CDR3 loop: CASSLSSGTWGYEKLFF. CDR3 coding DNA: TGTGCCAGCAGTTTATCCTCGGGGACATGGGGGTATGAAAAACTGTTTTTT.